The clone carrying this T cell receptor (beta chain) appeared a few times. This entry is derived from a study of identical twins. Trimming left V 4 bases short and J 4 bases short, with 10 bases between. The CDR3 is made up of 14 amino acids. From germline, CDR1 is KGHDR and CDR2 SFDVKD. The authors used template switching to add a universal primer site and gave cDNA unique molecular identifiers. TCRdb reprocessed the 5' RACE reads via MiXCR and lists one record per CDR3 protein. The sample has some 1,700,000 distinct CDR3 sequences, under 35% seen once. The gene calls are TRBV24-1 and TRBJ1-5, with D possibly being TRBD1 (6 bases). The specimen was cord blood. The receptor was derived from a newborn girl in good health. CDR3 in DNA: TGTGCCACCAGTGAGACAGGCTTTAATCAGCCCCAGCATTTT. Translated: CATSETGFNQPQHF.